Here is one T cell receptor beta chain with its context. These data come from a study of shared clonotypes between healthy human individuals. Germline CDR1 reads LNHNV; CDR2 reads YYDKDF (reference sequence). Trimming stripped 1 base from V and 2 bases from J, with 15 bases between. This CDR3 region has 16 residues. TCRdb's table, derived via immunoSEQ multiplex PCR, lists solely in-frame clones and lacks some. The table includes roughly 2.4 million clones, approximately 95% detected once. The sequenced material came from naive CD4+ T cells sorted from blood. Regarding subset: CD45RA+ positively selected. This chain uses TRBV15 with TRBJ2-7; maybe TRBD1 (7 bases). This clonotype was obtained from a man aged 18 to 30 in good health. CDR3: CATSRGGTVQTYEQYF. The CDR3, as DNA: TGTGCCACCAGCAGAGGCGGGACAGTTCAAACCTACGAGCAGTACTTC.